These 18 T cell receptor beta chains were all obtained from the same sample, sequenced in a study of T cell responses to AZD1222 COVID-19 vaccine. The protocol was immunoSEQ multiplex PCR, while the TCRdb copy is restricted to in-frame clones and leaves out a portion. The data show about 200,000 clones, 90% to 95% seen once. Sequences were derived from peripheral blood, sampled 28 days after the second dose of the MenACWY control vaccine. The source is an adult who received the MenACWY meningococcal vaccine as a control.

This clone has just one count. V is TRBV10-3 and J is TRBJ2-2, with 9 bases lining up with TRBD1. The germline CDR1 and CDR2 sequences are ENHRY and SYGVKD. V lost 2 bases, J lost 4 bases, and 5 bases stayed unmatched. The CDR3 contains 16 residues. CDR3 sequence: CAISEGQGRITGELFF. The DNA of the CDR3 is TGTGCCATCAGTGAGGGACAGGGGCGTATCACCGGGGAGCTGTTTTTT.

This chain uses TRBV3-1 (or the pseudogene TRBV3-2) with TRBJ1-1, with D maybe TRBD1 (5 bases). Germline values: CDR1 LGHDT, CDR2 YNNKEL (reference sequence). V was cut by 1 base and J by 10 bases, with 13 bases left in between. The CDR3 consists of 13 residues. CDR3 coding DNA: TGTGCCAGCAGCCAAGTACAGGACGCAGGAGCTTTCTTT. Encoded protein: CASSQVQDAGAFF.

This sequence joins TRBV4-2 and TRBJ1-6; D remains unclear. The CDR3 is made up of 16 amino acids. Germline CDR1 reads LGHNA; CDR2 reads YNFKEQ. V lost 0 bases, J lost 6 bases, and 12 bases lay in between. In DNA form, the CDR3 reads TGTGCCAGCAGCCAAGAGCTCGCCGTAGGTAATTCACCCCTCCACTTT. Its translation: CASSQELAVGNSPLHF.

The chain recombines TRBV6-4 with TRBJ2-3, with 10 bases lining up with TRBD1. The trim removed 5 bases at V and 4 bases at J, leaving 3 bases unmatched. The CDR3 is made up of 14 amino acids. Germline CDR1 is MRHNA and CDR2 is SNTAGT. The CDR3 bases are TGTGCCAGCAGTCGGGACAGGGGTTCAGATACGCAGTATTTT. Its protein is CASSRDRGSDTQYF.

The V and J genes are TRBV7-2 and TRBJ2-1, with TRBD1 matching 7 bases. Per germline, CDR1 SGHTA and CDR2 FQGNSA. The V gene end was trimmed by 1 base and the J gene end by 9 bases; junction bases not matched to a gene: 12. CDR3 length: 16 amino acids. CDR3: CASSLVRTGPLGEQFF. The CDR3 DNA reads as TGTGCCAGCAGCTTAGTCAGGACAGGCCCATTGGGTGAGCAGTTCTTC.

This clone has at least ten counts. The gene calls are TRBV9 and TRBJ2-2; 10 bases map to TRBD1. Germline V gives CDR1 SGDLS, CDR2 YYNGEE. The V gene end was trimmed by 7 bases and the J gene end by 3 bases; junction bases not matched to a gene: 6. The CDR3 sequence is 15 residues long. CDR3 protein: CASGSGTGDTGELFF. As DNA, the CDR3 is TGTGCCAGCGGATCCGGGACAGGGGACACCGGGGAGCTGTTTTTT.

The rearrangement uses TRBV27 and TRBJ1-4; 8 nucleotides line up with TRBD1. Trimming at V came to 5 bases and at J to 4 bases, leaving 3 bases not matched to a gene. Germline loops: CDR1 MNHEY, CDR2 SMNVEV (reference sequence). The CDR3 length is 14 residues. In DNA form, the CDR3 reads TGTGCCAGCAGTCAAGACAGGGGTAATGAAAAACTGTTTTTT. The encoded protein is CASSQDRGNEKLFF.

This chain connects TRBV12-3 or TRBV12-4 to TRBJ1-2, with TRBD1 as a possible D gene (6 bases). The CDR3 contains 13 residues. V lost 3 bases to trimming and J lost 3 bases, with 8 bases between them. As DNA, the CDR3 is TGTGCCAGCAGTTTCAGACAGGACTATGGCTACACCTTC. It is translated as CASSFRQDYGYTF.

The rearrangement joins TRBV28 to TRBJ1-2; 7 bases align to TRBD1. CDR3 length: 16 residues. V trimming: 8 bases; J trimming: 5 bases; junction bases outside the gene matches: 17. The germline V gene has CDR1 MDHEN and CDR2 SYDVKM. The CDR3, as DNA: TGTGCCAGCGTTACGACCGCGGGACAGCCGCTATATGGCTACACCTTC. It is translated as CASVTTAGQPLYGYTF.

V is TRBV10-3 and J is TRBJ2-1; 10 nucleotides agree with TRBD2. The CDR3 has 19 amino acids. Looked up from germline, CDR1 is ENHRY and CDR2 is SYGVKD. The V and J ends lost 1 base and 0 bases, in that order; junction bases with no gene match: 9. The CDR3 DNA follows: TGTGCCATCAGTGAGTTAGCGGGAGGTACTCTAAGCTCCTACAATGAGCAGTTCTTC. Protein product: CAISELAGGTLSSYNEQFF.

CDR3 DNA sequence: TGTGCCAGCAGTGTCCGCCGCGACGGGAACACTGAAGCTTTCTTT. This translates into CASSVRRDGNTEAFF. The V gene is TRBV2, the J gene TRBJ1-1; D remains unclear. The length of the CDR3 is 15 residues. The germline V gene has CDR1 SNHLY and CDR2 FYNNEI. Trimming stripped 4 bases from V and 1 base from J, with 13 bases between.

The CDR3 region has the DNA TGTGCCAGCAGTTACGACCGGACGAACACTGAAGCTTTCTTT. Amino acids: CASSYDRTNTEAFF. This sequence joins TRBV6-5 and TRBJ1-1; D is ambiguous. This CDR3 is 14 amino acids long. The germline V and J ends were trimmed by 2 bases and 1 base, with 8 bases remaining between them. Germline V lookup: CDR1 MNHEY, CDR2 SVGAGI.

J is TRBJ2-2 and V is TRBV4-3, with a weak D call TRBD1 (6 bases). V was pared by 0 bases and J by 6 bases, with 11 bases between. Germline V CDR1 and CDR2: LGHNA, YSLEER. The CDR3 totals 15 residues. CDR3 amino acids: CASSQDSTGSGELFF. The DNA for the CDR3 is TGCGCCAGCAGCCAAGACTCGACAGGTTCCGGGGAGCTGTTTTTT.

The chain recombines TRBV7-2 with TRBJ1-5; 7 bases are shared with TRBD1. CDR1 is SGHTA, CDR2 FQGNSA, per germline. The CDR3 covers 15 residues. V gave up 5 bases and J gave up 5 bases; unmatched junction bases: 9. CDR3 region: CASSQGGGRDQPQHF. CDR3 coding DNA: TGTGCCAGCAGCCAAGGGGGCGGGAGGGATCAGCCCCAGCATTTT.

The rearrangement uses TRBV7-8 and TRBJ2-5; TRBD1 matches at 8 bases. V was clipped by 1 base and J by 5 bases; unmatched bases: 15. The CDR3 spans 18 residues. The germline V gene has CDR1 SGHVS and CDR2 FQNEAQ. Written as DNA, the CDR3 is TGTGCCAGCAGCTTAGTTAAACTCTGGACAGGGCGCAGGGAGACCCAGTACTTC. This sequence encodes CASSLVKLWTGRRETQYF. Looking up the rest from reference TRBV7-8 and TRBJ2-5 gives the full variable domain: GAGVSQSPRYKVAKRGQDVALRCDPISGHVSLFWYQQALGQGPEFLTYFQNEAQLDKSGLPSDRFFAERPEGSVSTLKIQRTQQEDSAVYLCASSLVKLWTGRRETQYFGPGTRLLVL.

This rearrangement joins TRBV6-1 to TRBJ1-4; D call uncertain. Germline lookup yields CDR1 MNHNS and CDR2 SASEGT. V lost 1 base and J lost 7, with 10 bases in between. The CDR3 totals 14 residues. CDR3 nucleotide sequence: TGTGCCAGCAGTGAAGGTGGGCAACCTGAAAAACTGTTTTTT. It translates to CASSEGGQPEKLFF.

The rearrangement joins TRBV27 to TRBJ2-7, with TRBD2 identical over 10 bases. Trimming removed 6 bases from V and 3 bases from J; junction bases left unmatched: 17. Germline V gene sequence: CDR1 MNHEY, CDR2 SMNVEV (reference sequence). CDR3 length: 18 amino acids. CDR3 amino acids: CASRPSSGSTARHYEQYF. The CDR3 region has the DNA TGTGCCAGCAGGCCGTCTAGCGGGAGCACGGCCCGGCACTACGAGCAGTACTTC.

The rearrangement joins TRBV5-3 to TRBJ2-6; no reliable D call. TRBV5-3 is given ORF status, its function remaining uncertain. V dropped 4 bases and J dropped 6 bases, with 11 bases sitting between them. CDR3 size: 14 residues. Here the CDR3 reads CARSLRLKANVLTF. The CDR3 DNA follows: TGTGCCAGAAGCCTACGCCTTAAGGCCAACGTCCTGACTTTC.